The present entry profiles one TCR beta chain with its context. Sequenced by immunoSEQ multiplex PCR; TCRdb stores in-frame clones only, minus some. The sample records 60,000 to 85,000 clones, 91% being singletons. This entry is derived from a study of blood T cell repertoires in COVID-19. Trimming removed 3 bases from V and 8 bases from J; junction bases left unmatched: 3. CDR1 is MNHNY, CDR2 SVGAGI, per germline (reference sequence). This CDR3 is built from 14 residues. Sequencing used peripheral blood. The chain combines TRBV6-6 with TRBJ1-6; 8 nucleotides match TRBD1. This TCR was sampled from a man aged 35-49 years with COVID-19, enrolled during active disease. For the CDR3, the DNA is TGTGCCAGCAGTTATCAGGGGGCGGATTCACCCCTCCACTTT. It codes for CASSYQGADSPLHF.